This TCR beta chain was found in a study of T cells in Graves' hyperthyroidism and ophthalmopathy. Overall study context: Sampling of peripheral blood happened at initial diagnosis, prior to any treatment. Broader study findings: The majority of expanded thyroid clonotypes above 0.001 also appeared in blood.

Points on this clonotype: Its antigen is still unknown.

Germline lookup yields CDR1 SGHRS and CDR2 YFSETQ. The ends were cut back, 4 bases at V and 6 bases at J, with 16 bases in the middle. The CDR3 loop spans 14 amino acids. Amplification targeted TCR beta CDR3 regions from RNA transcripts. RT-PCR in the first round (using the HTBI primer set) targeted the TCR CDR3. TCRdb re-called the multiplex PCR reads with MiXCR, one entry per CDR3 protein. The data show roughly 260,000 distinct CDR3 sequences, 13% to 15% seen once. Diagnoses were made from clinical symptoms, serum measures (thyroxine and TRAb), thyroid ultrasound and orbital computed tomography. The sequence derives from a woman aged 40-49 years with Graves' hyperthyroidism that later progressed to Graves' ophthalmopathy. This chain uses TRBV5-1 with TRBJ2-5; D gene unclear. Sequencing was carried out using blood. CDR3 sequence: CASSLTGPLKTQYF. In DNA form, the CDR3 reads TGCGCCAGCAGCCTGACCGGGCCCCTGAAGACCCAGTACTTC.